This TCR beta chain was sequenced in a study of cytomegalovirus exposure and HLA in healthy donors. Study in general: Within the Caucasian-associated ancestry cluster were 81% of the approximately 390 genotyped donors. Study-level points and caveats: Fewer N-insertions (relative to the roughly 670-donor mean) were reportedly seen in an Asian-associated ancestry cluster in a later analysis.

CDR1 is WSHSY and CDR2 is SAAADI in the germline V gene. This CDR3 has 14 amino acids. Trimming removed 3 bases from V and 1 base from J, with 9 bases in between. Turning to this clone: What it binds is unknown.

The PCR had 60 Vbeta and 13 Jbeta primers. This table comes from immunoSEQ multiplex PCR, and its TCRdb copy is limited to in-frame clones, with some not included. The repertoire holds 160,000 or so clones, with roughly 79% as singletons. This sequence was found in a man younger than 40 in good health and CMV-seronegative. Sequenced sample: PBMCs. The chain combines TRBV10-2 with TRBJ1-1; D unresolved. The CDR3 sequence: CASSDAGANTEAFF. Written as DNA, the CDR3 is TGCGCCAGCAGTGACGCAGGCGCGAACACTGAAGCTTTCTTT.